This section outlines one TCR beta chain sequence together with its context. No antigen is known for it. The record originates from a study of cytomegalovirus exposure and HLA in healthy donors. PCR employed 60 Vbeta and 13 Jbeta primers. Profiling relied on immunoSEQ multiplex PCR, and the TCRdb table lists in-frame clones only, not all of them. The data show around 99,000 clones, roughly 71% seen once. General observations from the study: The authors later linked a missense DCLRE1C variant to TCR beta V- and J-gene trimming.

This CDR3 spans 12 amino acids. Germline V CDR1 and CDR2: SGHNT, YYREEE (reference sequence). V was pared by 4 bases and J by 3 bases, with 6 bases between. The chain recombines TRBV5-4 with TRBJ2-3, with D tentatively TRBD2 (6 bases). The sample consisted of PBMCs. This TCR was sampled from a woman in her 70s in good health and CMV-seropositive. As DNA, the CDR3 is TGTGCCAGCAGCGGGGGGACAGATACGCAGTATTTT. It translates to CASSGGTDTQYF.